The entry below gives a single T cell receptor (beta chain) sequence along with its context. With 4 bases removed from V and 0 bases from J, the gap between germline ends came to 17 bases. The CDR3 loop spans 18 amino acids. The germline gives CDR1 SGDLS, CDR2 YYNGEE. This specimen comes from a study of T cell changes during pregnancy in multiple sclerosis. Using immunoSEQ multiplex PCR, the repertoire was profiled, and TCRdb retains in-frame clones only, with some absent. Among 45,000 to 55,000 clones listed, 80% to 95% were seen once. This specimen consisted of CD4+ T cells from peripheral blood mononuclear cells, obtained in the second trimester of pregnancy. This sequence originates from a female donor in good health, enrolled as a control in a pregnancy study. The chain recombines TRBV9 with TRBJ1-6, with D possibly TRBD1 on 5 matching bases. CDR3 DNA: TGTGCCAGCAGCCCCGAAGGAGGGGAGAGCTCCTATAATTCACCCCTCCACTTT. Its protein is CASSPEGGESSYNSPLHF.